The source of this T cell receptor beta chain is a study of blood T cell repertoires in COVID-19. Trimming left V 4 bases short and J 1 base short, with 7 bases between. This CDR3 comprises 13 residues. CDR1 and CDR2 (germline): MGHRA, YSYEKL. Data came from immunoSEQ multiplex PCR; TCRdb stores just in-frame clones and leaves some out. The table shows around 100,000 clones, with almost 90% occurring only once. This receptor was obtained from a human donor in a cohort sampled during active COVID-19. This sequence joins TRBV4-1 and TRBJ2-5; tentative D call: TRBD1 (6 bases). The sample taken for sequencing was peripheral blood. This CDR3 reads CASSRTAQETQYF. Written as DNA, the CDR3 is TGCGCCAGCAGCCGGACAGCCCAAGAGACCCAGTACTTC.